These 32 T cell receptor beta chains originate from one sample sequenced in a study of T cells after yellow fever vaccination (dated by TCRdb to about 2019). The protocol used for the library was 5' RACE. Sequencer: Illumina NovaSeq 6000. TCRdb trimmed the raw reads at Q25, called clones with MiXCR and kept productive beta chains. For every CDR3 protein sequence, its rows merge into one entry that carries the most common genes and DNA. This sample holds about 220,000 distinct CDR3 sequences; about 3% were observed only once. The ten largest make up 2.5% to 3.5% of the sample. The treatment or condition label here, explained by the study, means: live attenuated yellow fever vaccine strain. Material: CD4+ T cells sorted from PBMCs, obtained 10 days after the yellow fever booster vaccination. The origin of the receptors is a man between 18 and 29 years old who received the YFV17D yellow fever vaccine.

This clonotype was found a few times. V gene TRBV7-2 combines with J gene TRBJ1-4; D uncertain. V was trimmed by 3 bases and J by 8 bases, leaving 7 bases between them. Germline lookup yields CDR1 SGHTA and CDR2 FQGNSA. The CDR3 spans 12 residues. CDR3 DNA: TGTGCCAGCAGCTTTTTGGGGGAAAAACTGTTTTTT. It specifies CASSFLGEKLFF.

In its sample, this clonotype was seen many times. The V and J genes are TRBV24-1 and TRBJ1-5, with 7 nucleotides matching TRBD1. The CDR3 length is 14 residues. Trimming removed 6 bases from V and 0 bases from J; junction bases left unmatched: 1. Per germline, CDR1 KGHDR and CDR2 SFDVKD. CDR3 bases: TGTGCCACCAGTCACAGGGGTAGCAATCAGCCCCAGCATTTT. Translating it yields CATSHRGSNQPQHF.

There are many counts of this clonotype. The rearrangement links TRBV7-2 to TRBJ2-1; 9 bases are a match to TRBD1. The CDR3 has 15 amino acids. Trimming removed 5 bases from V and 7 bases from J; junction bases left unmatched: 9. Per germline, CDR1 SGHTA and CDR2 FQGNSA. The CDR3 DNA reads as TGTGCCAGCAGCCCGGACAGGGGAAACTGGAATGAGCAGTTCTTC. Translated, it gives CASSPDRGNWNEQFF.

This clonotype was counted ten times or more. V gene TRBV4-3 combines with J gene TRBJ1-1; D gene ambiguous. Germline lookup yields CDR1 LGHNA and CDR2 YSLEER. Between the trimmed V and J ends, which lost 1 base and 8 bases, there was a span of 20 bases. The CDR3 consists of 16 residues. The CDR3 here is CASSQAAGRRGPEAFF. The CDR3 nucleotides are TGCGCCAGCAGCCAAGCCGCCGGCAGGCGGGGTCCGGAAGCTTTCTTT.

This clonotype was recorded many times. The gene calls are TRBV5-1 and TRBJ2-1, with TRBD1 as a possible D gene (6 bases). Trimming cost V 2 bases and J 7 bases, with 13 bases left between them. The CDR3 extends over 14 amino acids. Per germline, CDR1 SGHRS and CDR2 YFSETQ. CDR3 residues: CASSFAQGKNEQFF. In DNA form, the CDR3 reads TGCGCCAGCAGCTTCGCCCAGGGGAAAAATGAGCAGTTCTTC. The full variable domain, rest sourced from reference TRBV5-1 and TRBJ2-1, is KAGVTQTPRYLIKTRGQQVTLSCSPISGHRSVSWYQQTPGQGLQFLFEYFSETQRNKGNFPGRFSGRQFSNSRSEMNVSTLELGDSALYLCASSFAQGKNEQFFGPGTRLTVL.

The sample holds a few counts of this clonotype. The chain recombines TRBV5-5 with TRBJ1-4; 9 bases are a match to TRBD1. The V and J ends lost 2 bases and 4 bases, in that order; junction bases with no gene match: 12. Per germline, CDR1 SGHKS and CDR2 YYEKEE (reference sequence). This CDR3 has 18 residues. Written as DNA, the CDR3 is TGTGCCAGCAGCTTCCAGGCCCACAGGGGGCAGGGTAATGAAAAACTGTTTTTT. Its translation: CASSFQAHRGQGNEKLFF.

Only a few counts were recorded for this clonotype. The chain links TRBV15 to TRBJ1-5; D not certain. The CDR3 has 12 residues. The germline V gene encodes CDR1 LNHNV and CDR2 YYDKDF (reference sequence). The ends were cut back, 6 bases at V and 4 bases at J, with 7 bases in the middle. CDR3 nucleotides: TGTGCCACCAGTAATCTTAATCAGCCCCAGCATTTT. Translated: CATSNLNQPQHF.

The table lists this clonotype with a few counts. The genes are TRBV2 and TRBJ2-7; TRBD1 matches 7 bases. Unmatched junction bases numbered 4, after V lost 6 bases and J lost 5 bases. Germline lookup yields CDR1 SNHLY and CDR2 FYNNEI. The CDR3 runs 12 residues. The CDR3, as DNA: TGTGCCAGCAGGTACGACAGGGACGAGCAGTACGTC. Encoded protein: CASRYDRDEQYV.

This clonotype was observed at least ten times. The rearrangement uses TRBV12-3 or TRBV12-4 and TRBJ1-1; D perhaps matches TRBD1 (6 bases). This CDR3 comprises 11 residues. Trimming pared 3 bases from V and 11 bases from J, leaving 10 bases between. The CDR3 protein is CASSFGQGAFF. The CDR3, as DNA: TGTGCCAGCAGTTTCGGGCAGGGGGCTTTCTTT.

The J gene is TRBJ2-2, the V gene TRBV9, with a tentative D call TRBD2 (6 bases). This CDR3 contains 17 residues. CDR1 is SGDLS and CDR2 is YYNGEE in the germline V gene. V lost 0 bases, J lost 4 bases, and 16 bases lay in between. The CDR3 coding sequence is TGTGCCAGCAGCGTAGGCAGCACGGGGGAGATCACCGGGGAGCTGTTTTTT. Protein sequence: CASSVGSTGEITGELFF.

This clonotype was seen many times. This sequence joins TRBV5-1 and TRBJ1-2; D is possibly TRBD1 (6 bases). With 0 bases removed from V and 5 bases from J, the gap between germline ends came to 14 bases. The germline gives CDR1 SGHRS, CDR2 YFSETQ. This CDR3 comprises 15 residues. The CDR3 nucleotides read TGCGCCAGCAGCTTGGGGGACACTGATTCGTATGGCTACACCTTC. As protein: CASSLGDTDSYGYTF.

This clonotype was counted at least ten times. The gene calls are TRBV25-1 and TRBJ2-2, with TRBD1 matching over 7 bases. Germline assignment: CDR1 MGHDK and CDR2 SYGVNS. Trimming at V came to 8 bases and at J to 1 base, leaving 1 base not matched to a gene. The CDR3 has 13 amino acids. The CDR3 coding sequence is TGTGCCAGCCGACAGGGGAACACCGGGGAGCTGTTTTTT. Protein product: CASRQGNTGELFF. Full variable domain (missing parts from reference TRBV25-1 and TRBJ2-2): EADIYQTPRYLVIGTGKKITLECSQTMGHDKMYWYQQDPGMELHLIHYSYGVNSTEKGDLSSESTVSRIRTEHFPLTLESARPSHTSQYLCASRQGNTGELFFGEGSRLTVL.

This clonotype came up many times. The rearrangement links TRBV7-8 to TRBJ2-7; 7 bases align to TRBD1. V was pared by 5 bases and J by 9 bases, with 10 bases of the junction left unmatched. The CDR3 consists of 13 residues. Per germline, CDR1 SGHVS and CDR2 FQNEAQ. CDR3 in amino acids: CASSIQGKGVQYV. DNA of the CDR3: TGTGCCAGCAGCATACAGGGGAAGGGGGTGCAGTACGTC.

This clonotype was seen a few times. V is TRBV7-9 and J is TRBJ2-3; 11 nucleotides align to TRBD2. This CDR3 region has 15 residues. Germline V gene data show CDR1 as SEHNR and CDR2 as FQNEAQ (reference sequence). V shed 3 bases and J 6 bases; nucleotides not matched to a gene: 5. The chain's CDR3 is CASSLISGGADTQYF. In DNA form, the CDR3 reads TGTGCCAGCAGCTTGATTAGCGGGGGGGCTGATACGCAGTATTTT.

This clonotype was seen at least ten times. The CDR3 loop is CASRITQGGETQYF. In nucleotides, the CDR3 is TGTGCCAGCAGGATCACACAGGGGGGAGAGACCCAGTACTTC. The chain joins TRBV7-9 to TRBJ2-5; 8 bases align to TRBD1. CDR3 size: 14 residues. The germline V gene has CDR1 SEHNR and CDR2 FQNEAQ (reference sequence). Trimming at V came to 6 bases and at J to 4 bases, leaving 7 bases not matched to a gene.

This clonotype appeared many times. The chain's CDR3 is CASTTPGLVNEQFF. The CDR3 DNA follows: TGTGCCAGCACCACCCCCGGACTAGTCAATGAGCAGTTCTTC. The chain joins TRBV7-6 to TRBJ2-1, with 7 bases identical to TRBD2. The J segment lost 6 bases and the V segment lost 7 bases, leaving 9 bases of the junction unmatched. The CDR3 spans 14 residues. Germline assignment: CDR1 SGHVS and CDR2 FNYEAQ.

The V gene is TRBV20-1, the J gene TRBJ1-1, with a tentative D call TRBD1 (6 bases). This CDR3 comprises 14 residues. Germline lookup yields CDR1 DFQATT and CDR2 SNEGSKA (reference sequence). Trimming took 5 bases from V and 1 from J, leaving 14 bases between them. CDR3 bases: TGCAGTGCTCCCCGCAGGGGACCGAACACTGAAGCTTTCTTT. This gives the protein CSAPRRGPNTEAFF.

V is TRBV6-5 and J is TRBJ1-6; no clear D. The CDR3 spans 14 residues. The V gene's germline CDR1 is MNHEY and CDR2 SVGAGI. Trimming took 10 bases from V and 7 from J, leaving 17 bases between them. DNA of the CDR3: TGTGCCACCTCTCAGGTGGAGCCAAATTCACCCCTCCACTTT. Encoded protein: CATSQVEPNSPLHF.

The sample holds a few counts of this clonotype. The CDR3 sequence: CASSLLLAGASTDTQYF. The CDR3 DNA reads as TGCGCCAGCAGCTTGCTACTAGCGGGGGCCTCCACAGATACGCAGTATTTT. The chain combines TRBV5-1 with TRBJ2-3; 11 bases fit TRBD2. Germline CDR1 and CDR2: SGHRS and YFSETQ. After removal of 1 base from V and 2 bases from J, the junction contained 6 bases not matched to a gene. This CDR3 spans 17 amino acids.

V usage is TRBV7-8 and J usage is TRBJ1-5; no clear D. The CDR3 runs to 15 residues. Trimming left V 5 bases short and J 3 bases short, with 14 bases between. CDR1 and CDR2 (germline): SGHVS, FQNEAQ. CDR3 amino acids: CASSPIYGPNQPQHF. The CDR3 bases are TGTGCCAGCAGCCCGATCTACGGACCCAATCAGCCCCAGCATTTT. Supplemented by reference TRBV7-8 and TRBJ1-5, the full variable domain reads GAGVSQSPRYKVAKRGQDVALRCDPISGHVSLFWYQQALGQGPEFLTYFQNEAQLDKSGLPSDRFFAERPEGSVSTLKIQRTQQEDSAVYLCASSPIYGPNQPQHFGDGTRLSIL.

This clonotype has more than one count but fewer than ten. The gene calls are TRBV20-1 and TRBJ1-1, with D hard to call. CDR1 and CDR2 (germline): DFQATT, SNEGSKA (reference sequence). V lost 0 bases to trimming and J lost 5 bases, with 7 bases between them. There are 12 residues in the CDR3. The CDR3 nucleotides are TGCAGTGCTAGAGAGCCCGGAACTGAAGCTTTCTTT. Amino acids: CSAREPGTEAFF.

CDR3 loop: CSARDPREGGNSPLHF. The CDR3 nucleotides are TGCAGTGCTAGAGATCCTAGGGAAGGCGGTAATTCACCCCTCCACTTT. This chain links TRBV20-1 with TRBJ1-6; D call uncertain. Germline values: CDR1 DFQATT, CDR2 SNEGSKA (reference sequence). This CDR3 has 16 residues. V was pared by 0 bases and J by 6 bases, with 15 bases between.

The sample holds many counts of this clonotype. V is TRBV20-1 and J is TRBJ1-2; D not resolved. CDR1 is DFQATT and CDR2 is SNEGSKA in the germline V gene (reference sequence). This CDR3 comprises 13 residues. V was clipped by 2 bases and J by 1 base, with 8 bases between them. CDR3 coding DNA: TGCAGTGCTAGACCACTTCTTAACTATGGCTACACCTTC. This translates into CSARPLLNYGYTF.

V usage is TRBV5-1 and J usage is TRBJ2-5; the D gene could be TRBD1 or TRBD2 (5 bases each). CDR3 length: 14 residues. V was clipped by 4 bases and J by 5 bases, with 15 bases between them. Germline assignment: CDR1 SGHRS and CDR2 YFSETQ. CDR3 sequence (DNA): TGCGCCAGCAGCCCCCCCGGGGCCTGGGAGACCCAGTACTTC. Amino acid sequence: CASSPPGAWETQYF.

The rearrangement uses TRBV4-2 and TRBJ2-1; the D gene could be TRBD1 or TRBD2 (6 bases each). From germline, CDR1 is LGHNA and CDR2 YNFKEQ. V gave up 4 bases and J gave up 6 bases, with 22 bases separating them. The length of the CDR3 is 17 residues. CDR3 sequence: CASSRRSRGEGSNEQFF. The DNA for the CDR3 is TGTGCCAGCAGCCGTAGGAGTAGGGGGGAAGGTAGCAATGAGCAGTTCTTC.

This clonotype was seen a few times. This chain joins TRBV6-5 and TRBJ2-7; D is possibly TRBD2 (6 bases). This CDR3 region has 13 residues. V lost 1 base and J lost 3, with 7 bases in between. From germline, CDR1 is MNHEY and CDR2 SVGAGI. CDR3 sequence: CASSYFGGYEQYF. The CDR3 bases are TGTGCCAGCAGTTACTTCGGGGGCTACGAGCAGTACTTC.

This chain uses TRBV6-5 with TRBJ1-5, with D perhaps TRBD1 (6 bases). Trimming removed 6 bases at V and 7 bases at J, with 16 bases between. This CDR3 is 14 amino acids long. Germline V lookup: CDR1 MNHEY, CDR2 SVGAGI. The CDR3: CASSTDRAGQPQHF. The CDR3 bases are TGTGCCAGCAGCACGGACAGAGCAGGACAGCCCCAGCATTTT.

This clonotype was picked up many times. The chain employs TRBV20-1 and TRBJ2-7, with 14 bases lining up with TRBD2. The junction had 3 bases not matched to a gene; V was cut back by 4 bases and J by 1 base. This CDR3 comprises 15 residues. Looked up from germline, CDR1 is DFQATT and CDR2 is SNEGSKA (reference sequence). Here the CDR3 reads CSAMTSGGGSYEQYF. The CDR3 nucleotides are TGCAGTGCTATGACTAGCGGGGGGGGATCCTACGAGCAGTACTTC.

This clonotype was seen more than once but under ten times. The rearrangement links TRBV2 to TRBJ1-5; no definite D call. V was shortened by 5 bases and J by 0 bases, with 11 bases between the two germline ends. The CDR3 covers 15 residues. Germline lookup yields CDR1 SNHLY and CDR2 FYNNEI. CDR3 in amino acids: CASSYRLNSNQPQHF. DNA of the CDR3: TGTGCCAGCAGTTACAGACTGAATAGCAATCAGCCCCAGCATTTT.

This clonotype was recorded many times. The CDR3 loop is CASSPDRGGGTEAFF. CDR3 bases: TGTGCCAGCTCACCAGACAGGGGGGGAGGAACTGAAGCTTTCTTT. The chain recombines TRBV18 with TRBJ1-1, with 9 bases matching TRBD1. Germline V gene lookup returns CDR1 KGHSH and CDR2 LQKENI. The CDR3 loop spans 15 amino acids. J was trimmed by 5 bases and V by 2 bases; bases with no gene match: 6. The whole variable domain, remainder taken from reference TRBV18 and TRBJ1-1, is NAGVMQNPRHLVRRRGQEARLRCSPMKGHSHVYWYRQLPEEGLKFMVYLQKENIIDESGMPKERFSAEFPKEGPSILRIQQVVRGDSAAYFCASSPDRGGGTEAFFGQGTRLTVV.

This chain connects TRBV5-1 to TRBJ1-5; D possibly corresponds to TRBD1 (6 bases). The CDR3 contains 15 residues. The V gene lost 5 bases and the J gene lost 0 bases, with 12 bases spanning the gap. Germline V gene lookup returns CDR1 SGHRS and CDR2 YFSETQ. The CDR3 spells CASRSGTNSNQPQHF. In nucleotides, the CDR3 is TGCGCCAGCAGGTCCGGGACAAATAGCAATCAGCCCCAGCATTTT.

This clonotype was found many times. For the CDR3, the DNA is TGTGCCTGGAGTGTAGCGTACGAGCAGTACTTC. Translation gives CAWSVAYEQYF. The genes are TRBV30 and TRBJ2-7; no firm D call. The CDR3 totals 11 residues. V dropped 0 bases and J dropped 4 bases, with 4 bases sitting between them. CDR1 is GTSNPN, CDR2 SVGIG, per germline (reference sequence).